The clone carrying this T cell receptor (beta chain) was counted a few times. This entry is derived from a study of blood T cell repertoires in COVID-19. Looking at the study overall: Some COVID-19 samples were acute and others convalescent; all came from the United States, Italy and Spain.

The assay was immunoSEQ multiplex PCR, and TCRdb's table has in-frame clones only and misses some. The table lists approximately 250,000 clones, about 88% of them singletons, with around 4.1% in the top ten. Participant age was roughly 18 to 89 years, and participants resided in fewer than 30 US areas. The CDR3 has 15 residues. Germline CDR1 reads LGHDT; CDR2 reads YNNKEL (reference sequence). Between the trimmed V and J ends, which lost 2 bases and 0 bases, there was a span of 8 bases. The chain is built from TRBV3-1 (or the pseudogene TRBV3-2) and TRBJ1-5, with D uncertain. Sequencing was performed on PBMCs or T cells enriched from blood (not recorded which). The clonotype originates from a young man with acute COVID-19. For the CDR3, the DNA is TGTGCCAGCAGCCAAAATCCCGGTAGCAATCAGCCCCAGCATTTT. This encodes CASSQNPGSNQPQHF.